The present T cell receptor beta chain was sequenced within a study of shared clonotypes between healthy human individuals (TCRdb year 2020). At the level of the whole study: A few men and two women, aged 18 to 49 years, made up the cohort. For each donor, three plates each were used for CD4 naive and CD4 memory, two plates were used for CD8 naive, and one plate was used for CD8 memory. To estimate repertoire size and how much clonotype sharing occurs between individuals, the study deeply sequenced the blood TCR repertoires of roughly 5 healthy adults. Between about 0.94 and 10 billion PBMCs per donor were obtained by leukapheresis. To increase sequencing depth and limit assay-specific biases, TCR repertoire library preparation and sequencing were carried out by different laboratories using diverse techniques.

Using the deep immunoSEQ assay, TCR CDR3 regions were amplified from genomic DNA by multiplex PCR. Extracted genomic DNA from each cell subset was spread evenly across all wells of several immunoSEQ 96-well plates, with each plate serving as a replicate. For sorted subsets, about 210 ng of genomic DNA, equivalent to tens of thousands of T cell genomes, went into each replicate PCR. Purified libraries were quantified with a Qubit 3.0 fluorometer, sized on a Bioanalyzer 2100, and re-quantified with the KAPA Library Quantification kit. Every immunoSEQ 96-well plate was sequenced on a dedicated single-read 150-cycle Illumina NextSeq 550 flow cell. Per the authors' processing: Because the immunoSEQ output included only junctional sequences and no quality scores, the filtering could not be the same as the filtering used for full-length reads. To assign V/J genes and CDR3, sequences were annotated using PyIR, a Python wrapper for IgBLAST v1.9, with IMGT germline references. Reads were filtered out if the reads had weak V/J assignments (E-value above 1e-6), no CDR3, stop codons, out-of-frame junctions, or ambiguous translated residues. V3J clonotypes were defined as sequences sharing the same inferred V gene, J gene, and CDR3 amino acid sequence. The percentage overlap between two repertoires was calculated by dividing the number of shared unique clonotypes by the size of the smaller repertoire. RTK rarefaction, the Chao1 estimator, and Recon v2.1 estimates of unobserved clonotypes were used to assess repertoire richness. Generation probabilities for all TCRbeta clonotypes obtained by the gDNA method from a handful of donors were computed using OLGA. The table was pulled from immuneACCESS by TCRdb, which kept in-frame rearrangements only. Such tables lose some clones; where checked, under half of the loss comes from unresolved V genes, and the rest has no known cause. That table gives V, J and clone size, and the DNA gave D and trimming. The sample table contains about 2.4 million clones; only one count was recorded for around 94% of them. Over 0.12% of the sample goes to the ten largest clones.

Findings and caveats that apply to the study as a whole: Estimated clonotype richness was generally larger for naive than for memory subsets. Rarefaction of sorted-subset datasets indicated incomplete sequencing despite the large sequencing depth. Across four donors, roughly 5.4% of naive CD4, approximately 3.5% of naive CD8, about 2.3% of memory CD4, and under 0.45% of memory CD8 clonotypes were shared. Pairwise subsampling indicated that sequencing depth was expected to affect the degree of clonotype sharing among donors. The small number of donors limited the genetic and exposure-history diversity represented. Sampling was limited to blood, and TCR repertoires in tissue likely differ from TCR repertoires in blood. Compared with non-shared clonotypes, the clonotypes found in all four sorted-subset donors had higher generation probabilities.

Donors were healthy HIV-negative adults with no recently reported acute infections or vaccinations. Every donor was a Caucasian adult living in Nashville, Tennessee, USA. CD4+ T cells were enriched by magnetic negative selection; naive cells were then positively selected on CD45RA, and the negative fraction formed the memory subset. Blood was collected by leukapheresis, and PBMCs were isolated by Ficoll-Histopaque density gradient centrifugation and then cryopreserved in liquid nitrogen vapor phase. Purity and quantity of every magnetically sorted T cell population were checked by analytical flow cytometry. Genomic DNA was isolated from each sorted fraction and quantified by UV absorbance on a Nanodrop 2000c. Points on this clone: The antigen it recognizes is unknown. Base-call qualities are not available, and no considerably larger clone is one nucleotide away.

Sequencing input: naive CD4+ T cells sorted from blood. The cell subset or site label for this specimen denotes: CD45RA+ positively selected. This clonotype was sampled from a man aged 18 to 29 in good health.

The CDR3 region: CASSPGQGMGEQYF. The sequenced DNA is TGTGCCAGCAGCCCCGGACAGGGCATGGGCGAGCAGTACTTC. Recombination connected TRBV6-5 to TRBJ2-7; the junction holds 8 bases that match TRBD1. The CDR1 and CDR2 encoded by the germline V gene are MNHEY and SVGAGI. V trim: 6 bases; J trim: 6 bases; unmatched bases: 10. From the cysteine up to the phenylalanine, the CDR3 has a length of 14 residues. Just the 42-base CDR3 DNA is kept, in frame starting at base 1.